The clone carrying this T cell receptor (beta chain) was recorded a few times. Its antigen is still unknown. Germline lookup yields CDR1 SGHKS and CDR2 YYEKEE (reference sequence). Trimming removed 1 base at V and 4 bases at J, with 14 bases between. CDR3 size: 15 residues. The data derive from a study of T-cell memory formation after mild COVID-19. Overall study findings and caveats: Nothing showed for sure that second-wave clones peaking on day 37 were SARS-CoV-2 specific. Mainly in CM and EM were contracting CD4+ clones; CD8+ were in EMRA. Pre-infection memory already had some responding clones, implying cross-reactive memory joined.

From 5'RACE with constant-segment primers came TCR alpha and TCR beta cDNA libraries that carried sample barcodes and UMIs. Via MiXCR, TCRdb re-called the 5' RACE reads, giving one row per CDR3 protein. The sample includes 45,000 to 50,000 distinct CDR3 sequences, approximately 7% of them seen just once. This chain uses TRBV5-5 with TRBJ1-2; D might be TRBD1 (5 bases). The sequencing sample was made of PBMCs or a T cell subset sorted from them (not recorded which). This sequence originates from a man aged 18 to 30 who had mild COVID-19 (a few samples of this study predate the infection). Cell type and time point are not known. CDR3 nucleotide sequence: TGTGCCAGCAGCTTGCAACCTGACAGAGTCTATGGCTACACCTTC. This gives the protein CASSLQPDRVYGYTF.